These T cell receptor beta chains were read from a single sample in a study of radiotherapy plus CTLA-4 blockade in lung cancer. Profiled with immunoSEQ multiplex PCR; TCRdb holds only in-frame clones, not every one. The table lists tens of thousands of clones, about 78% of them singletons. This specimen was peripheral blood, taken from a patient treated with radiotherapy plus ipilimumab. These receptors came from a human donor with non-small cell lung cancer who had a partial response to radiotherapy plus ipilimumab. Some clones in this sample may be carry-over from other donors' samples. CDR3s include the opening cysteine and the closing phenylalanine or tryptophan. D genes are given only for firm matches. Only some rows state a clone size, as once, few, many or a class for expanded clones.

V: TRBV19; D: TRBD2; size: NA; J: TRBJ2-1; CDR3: CASSPLARGLAGAMDNEQFF; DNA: TGTGCCAGTAGCCCACTTGCCCGGGGACTAGCGGGGGCTATGGACAATGAGCAGTTCTTC
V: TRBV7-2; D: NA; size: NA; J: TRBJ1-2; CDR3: CASDRGLPSGYTF; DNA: TGTGCCAGCGATCGGGGTTTACCCTCTGGCTACACCTTC
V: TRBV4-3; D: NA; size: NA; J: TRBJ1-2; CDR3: CASSQDLGGSYTF; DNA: TGCGCCAGCAGCCAAGATCTAGGGGGAAGCTACACCTTC
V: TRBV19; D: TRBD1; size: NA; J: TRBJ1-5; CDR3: CASSWQGDQPQHF; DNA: TGTGCCAGTAGTTGGCAGGGGGATCAGCCCCAGCATTTT
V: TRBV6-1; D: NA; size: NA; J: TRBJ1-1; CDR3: CATSRGFMNTEAFF; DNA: TGTGCCACAAGCAGGGGATTCATGAACACTGAAGCTTTCTTT
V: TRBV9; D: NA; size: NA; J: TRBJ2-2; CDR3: CASSVGPSGGELFF; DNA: TGTGCCAGCAGCGTAGGACCCTCCGGGGGGGAGCTGTTTTTT
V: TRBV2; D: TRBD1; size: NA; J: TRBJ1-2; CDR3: CASREIRDRTPPANYGYTF; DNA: TGTGCCAGCAGGGAAATACGGGACAGAACACCTCCAGCTAACTATGGCTACACCTTC
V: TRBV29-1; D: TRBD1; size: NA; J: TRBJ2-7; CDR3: CSVARTGSYEQYF; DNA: TGCAGCGTTGCTAGGACAGGGAGTTACGAGCAGTACTTC
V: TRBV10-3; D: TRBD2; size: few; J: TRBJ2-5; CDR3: CAISTGTSGQETQYF; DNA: TGTGCCATCAGCACCGGGACTAGCGGTCAAGAGACCCAGTACTTC
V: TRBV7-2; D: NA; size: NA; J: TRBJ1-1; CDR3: CASSFQGWDTEAFF; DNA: TGTGCCAGCAGCTTTCAGGGATGGGACACTGAAGCTTTCTTT
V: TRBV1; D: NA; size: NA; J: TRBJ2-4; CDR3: CTSSQGREGVKNIQYF; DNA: TGCACCAGCAGCCAAGGGCGGGAGGGGGTCAAAAACATTCAGTACTTC
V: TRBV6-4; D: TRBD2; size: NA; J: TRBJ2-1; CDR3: CASSPLAGDYNEQFF; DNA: TGTGCCAGCAGTCCCCTAGCGGGAGACTACAATGAGCAGTTCTTC
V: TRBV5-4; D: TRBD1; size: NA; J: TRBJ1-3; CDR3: CASSQAGTGFGNTIYF; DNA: TGTGCCAGCAGCCAGGCCGGGACAGGATTTGGAAACACCATATATTTT
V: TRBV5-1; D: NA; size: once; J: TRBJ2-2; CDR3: CARQSEISANTGELFF; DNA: TGCGCCAGACAAAGCGAAATCAGCGCGAACACCGGGGAGCTGTTTTTT
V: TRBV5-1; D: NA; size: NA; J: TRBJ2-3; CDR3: CASSLVLGSLTDTQYF; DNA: TGCGCCAGCAGCTTGGTCCTGGGCTCCCTCACGGATACGCAGTATTTT
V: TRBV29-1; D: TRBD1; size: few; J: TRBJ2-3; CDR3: CSVQQGADTQYF; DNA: TGCAGCGTGCAACAGGGGGCAGATACGCAGTATTTT
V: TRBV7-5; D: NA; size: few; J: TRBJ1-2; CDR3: CVRSSDRGNLIYGYTF; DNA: TGTGTCAGAAGCTCGGACAGGGGAAACCTTATTTATGGCTACACCTTC
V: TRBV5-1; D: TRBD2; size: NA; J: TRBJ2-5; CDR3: CASSFSGGAQETQYF; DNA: TGCGCCAGCAGCTTTAGCGGGGGGGCCCAGGAGACCCAGTACTTC
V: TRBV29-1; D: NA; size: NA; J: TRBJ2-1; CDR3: CSVSHGVNEQFF; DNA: TGCAGCGTTAGCCACGGGGTGAATGAGCAGTTCTTC
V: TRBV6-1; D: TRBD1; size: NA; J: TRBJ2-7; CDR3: CASSEPGQGGYEQYF; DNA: TGTGCCAGCAGTGAACCAGGACAGGGGGGCTACGAGCAGTACTTC
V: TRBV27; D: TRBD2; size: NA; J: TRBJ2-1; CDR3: CASSYRGRGGGGNEQFF; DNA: TGTGCCAGCAGTTATAGGGGGCGGGGCGGGGGGGGGAATGAGCAGTTCTTC
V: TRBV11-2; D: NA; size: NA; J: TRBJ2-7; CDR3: CASSLAAAFFEQYF; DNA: TGTGCCAGCAGCTTGGCGGCGGCTTTTTTCGAGCAGTACTTC
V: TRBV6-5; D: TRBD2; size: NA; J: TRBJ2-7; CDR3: CASSYSGRGEQYF; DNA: TGTGCCAGCAGTTACTCTGGGAGGGGCGAGCAGTACTTC
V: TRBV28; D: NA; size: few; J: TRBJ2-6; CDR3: CASNGYSGANVLTF; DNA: TGTGCCAGCAACGGGTACTCTGGGGCCAACGTCCTGACTTTC